A single sample gave rise to the 3 T cell receptor beta chains below, sequenced in a study of blood T cell repertoires in COVID-19. The method was immunoSEQ multiplex PCR; TCRdb's version includes in-frame clones alone and lacks a portion of them. This table holds around 100,000 clones, approximately 87% found once. The sequenced sample consisted of peripheral blood. The source is a human donor in a cohort sampled during active COVID-19.

The chain joins TRBV6-2 or TRBV6-3 to TRBJ1-3; D is possibly TRBD1 (6 bases). The CDR3 runs 15 residues. Between the trimmed V and J ends, which lost 6 bases and 3 bases, there was a span of 15 bases. The germline V gene encodes CDR1 MNHEY and CDR2 SVGEGT. CDR3 sequence reads: CASSLQGSSGNTIYF. CDR3 coding DNA: TGTGCCAGCAGCCTACAGGGCTCGAGTGGAAACACCATATATTTT.

The V gene is TRBV2, the J gene TRBJ1-6, with 8 bases lining up with TRBD1. With V trimmed by 7 bases and J by 7 bases, 6 bases remained unmatched. Germline CDR1 and CDR2: SNHLY and FYNNEI. There are 14 residues in the CDR3. The DNA of the CDR3 is TGTGCCAGCAAAGGGTACAGGGGGAATTCACCCCTCCACTTT. It translates to CASKGYRGNSPLHF.

The chain is built from TRBV15 and TRBJ2-7, with 7 bases aligning to TRBD1. The V segment lost 4 bases and the J segment 4 bases; nucleotides outside the gene matches: 4. The CDR3 length is 13 residues. The germline CDR1 and CDR2 sequences are LNHNV and YYDKDF (reference sequence). CDR3 in amino acids: CATSTGQTYEQYF. The CDR3 DNA reads TGTGCCACCAGCACGGGACAGACGTACGAGCAGTACTTC.